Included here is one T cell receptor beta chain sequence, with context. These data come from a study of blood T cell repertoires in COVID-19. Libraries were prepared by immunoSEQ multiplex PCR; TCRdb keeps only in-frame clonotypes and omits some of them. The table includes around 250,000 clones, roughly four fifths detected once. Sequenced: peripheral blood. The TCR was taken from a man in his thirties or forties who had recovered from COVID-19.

CDR3 DNA: TGTGCCACCAGTGATGGGACAGGAACCGGGGAGCTGTTTTTT. Encoded protein: CATSDGTGTGELFF. V is TRBV24-1 and J is TRBJ2-2; 8 nucleotides line up with TRBD1. Trimming took 3 bases from V and 5 from J; bases not matched to a gene: 1. CDR3 length: 14 amino acids. Germline CDR1 is KGHDR and CDR2 is SFDVKD.